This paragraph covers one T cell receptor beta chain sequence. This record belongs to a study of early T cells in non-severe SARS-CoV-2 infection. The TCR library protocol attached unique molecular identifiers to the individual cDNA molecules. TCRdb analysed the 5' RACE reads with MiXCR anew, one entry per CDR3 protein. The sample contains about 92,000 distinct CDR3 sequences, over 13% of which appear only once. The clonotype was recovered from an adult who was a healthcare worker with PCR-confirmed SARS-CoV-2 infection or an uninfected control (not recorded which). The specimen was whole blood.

The CDR3 DNA reads TGTGCCAGCTCACCAAGATTCGAAGGCCAGGGCCCAGATACGCAGTATTTT. Encoded protein: CASSPRFEGQGPDTQYF. The V call is TRBV18, the J call TRBJ2-3; D may be TRBD1 (5 bases). The V end was cut by 2 bases, the J end by 4 bases, with 19 bases between. Germline CDR1 reads KGHSH; CDR2 reads LQKENI. The CDR3 has 17 residues.